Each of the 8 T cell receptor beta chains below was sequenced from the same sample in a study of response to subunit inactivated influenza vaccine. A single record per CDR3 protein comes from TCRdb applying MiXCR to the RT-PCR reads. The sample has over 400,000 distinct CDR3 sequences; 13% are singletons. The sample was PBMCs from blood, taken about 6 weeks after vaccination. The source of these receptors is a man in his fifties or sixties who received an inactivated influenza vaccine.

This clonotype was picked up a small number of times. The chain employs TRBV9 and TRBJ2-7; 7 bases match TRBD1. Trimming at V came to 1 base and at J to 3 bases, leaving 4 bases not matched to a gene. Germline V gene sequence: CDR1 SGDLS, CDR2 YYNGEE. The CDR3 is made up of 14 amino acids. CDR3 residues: CASSVTGTDYEQYF. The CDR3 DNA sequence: TGTGCCAGCAGCGTAACCGGGACAGACTACGAGCAGTACTTC.

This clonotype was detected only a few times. CDR3 nucleotides: TGTGCCAGCAGCCAAGATCTAGCCGGAACCTACGAGCAGTACTTC. It is translated as CASSQDLAGTYEQYF. This rearrangement joins TRBV4-2 to TRBJ2-7, with D possibly TRBD2 on 5 matching bases. The V gene lost 0 bases and the J gene lost 2 bases, with 11 bases spanning the gap. Per the germline V gene, CDR1 is LGHNA and CDR2 is YNFKEQ. This CDR3 is 15 amino acids long.

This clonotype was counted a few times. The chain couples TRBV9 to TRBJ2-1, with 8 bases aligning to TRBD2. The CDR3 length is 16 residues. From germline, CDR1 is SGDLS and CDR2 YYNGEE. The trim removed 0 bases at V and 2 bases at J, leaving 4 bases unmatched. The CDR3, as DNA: TGTGCCAGCAGCGTAGGAAGCGGGGGCGCCTACAATGAGCAGTTCTTC. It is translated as CASSVGSGGAYNEQFF.

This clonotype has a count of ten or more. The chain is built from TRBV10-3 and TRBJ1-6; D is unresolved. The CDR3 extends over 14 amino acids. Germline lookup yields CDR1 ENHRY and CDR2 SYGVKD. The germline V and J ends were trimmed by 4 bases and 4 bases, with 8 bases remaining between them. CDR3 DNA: TGTGCCATCAGTGGACCGGCGTATAATTCACCCCTCCACTTT. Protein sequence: CAISGPAYNSPLHF.

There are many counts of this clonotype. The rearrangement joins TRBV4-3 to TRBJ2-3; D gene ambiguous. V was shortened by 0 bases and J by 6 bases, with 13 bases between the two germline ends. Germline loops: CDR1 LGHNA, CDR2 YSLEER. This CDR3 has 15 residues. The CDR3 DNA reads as TGCGCCAGCAGCCAAGATCGGAGTAGTCTCGATACGCAGTATTTT. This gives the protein CASSQDRSSLDTQYF.

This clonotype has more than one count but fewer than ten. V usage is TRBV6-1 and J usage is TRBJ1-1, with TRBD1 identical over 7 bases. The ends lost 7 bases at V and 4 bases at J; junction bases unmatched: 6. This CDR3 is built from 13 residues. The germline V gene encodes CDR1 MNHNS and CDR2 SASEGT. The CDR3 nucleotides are TGTGCCAGCATTCAGACAGGGCTCACTGAAGCTTTCTTT. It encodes CASIQTGLTEAFF.

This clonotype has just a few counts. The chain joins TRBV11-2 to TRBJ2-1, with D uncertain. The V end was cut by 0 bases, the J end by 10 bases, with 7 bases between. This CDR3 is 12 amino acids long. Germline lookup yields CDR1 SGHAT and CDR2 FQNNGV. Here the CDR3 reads CASSLERPEQFF. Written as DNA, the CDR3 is TGTGCCAGCAGCTTAGAGAGGCCCGAGCAGTTCTTC. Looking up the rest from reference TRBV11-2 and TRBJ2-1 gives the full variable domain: EAGVAQSPRYKIIEKRQSVAFWCNPISGHATLYWYQQILGQGPKLLIQFQNNGVVDDSQLPKDRFSAERLKGVDSTLKIQPAKLEDSAVYLCASSLERPEQFFGPGTRLTVL.

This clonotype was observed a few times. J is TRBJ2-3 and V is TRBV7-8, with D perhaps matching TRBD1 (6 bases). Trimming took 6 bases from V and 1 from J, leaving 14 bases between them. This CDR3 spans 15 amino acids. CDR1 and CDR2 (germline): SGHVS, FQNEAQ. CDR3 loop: CASSTGQLGTDTQYF. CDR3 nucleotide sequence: TGTGCCAGCAGTACTGGACAGCTGGGCACAGATACGCAGTATTTT.